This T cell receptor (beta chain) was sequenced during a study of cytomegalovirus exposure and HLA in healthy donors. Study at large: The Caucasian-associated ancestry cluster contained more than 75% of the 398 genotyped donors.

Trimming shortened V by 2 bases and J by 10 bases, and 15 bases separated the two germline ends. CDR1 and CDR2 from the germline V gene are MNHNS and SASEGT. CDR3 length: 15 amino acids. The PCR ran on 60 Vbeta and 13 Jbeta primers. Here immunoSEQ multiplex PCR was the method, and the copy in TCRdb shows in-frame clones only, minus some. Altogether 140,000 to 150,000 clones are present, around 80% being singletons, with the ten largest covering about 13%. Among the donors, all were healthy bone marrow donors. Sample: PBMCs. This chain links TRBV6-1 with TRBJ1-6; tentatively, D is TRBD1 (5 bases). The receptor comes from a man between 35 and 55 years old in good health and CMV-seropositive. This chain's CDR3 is CASSEQGVGKSPLHF. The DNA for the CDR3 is TGTGCCAGCAGTGAACAGGGTGTGGGGAAGTCACCCCTCCACTTT.